Listed here are 26 T cell receptor beta chains from one sample, sequenced in a study of spatial heterogeneity in lung cancer. TCRdb analysed the 5' RACE reads with MiXCR anew, one entry per CDR3 protein. Of approximately 44,000 distinct CDR3 sequences listed, roughly 15% are singletons. Time point meaning: sample taken at primary tumor resection. TCRs were sequenced from unsorted whole RNA of tumor, nontumor lung or PBMC. Sample: PBMCs, taken at surgery. These TCRs come from a male donor with early-stage non-small cell lung cancer.

This clonotype was seen a handful of times. The rearrangement joins TRBV7-9 to TRBJ2-2, with a tentative D call TRBD2 (5 bases). The germline V and J ends were trimmed by 0 bases and 5 bases, with 7 bases remaining between them. The CDR3 consists of 14 residues. CDR1 is SEHNR, CDR2 FQNEAQ, per germline (reference sequence). CDR3 protein: CASSLALATGELFF. The DNA for the CDR3 is TGTGCCAGCAGCTTAGCGTTAGCGACCGGGGAGCTGTTTTTT.

This clonotype was observed many times. The rearrangement joins TRBV10-2 to TRBJ2-5; D unresolved. Germline CDR1 and CDR2: WSHSY and SAAADI. The V end was cut by 7 bases, the J end by 2 bases, with 11 bases between. The CDR3 is 13 residues long. The CDR3 protein is CASTRLRQETQYF. Here the CDR3 DNA reads TGCGCCAGCACTAGACTGAGGCAAGAGACCCAGTACTTC.

The chain recombines TRBV11-3 with TRBJ2-7, with D perhaps matching TRBD2 (5 bases). This CDR3 is 12 amino acids long. Trimming took 8 bases from V and 2 from J, leaving 10 bases between them. CDR1 and CDR2 (germline): SGHNT, YENEEA. CDR3 bases: TGTGCCAGCTCCGGAGGCGCCTACGAGCAGTACTTC. Translated, it gives CASSGGAYEQYF.

This clonotype was seen repeatedly, ten times or more. The chain links TRBV29-1 to TRBJ1-5; TRBD1 matches 9 bases. The germline V gene encodes CDR1 SQVTM and CDR2 ANQGSEA. The CDR3 is made up of 16 amino acids. Unmatched junction bases numbered 11, after V lost 6 bases and J lost 2 bases. The CDR3 region is CSVSGGQGLGNQPQHF. CDR3 coding DNA: TGCAGCGTGTCTGGTGGACAGGGGCTGGGCAATCAGCCCCAGCATTTT.

The CDR3 sequence: CASSLGQGNTGELFF. DNA of the CDR3: TGCGCCAGCAGCTTGGGACAGGGGAACACCGGGGAGCTGTTTTTT. The chain combines TRBV5-1 with TRBJ2-2; TRBD1 matches at 7 bases. CDR1 and CDR2 from the germline V gene are SGHRS and YFSETQ. After removal of 0 bases from V and 1 base from J, the junction contained 0 bases not matched to a gene. The CDR3 runs 15 residues.

This clonotype has only a few counts. This chain joins TRBV27 and TRBJ2-1; no reliable D call. The V end lost 6 bases, the J end lost 5 bases, and 11 bases lay between the germline ends. Germline V gene sequence: CDR1 MNHEY, CDR2 SMNVEV (reference sequence). This CDR3 has 13 amino acids. In DNA form, the CDR3 reads TGTGCCAGCAGCCCCACCCTCAACAATGAGCAGTTCTTC. This encodes CASSPTLNNEQFF.

The chain is built from TRBV19 and TRBJ2-3, with unresolved D. Germline CDR1 and CDR2: LNHDA and SQIVND (reference sequence). The CDR3 consists of 13 residues. V gave up 0 bases and J gave up 6 bases, with 7 bases separating them. The CDR3 DNA reads as TGTGCCAGTAGTATAGAATTTTGGGATACGCAGTATTTT. Translating it yields CASSIEFWDTQYF.

The rearrangement joins TRBV6-5 to TRBJ1-1, with D possibly TRBD1 on 5 matching bases. CDR3 length: 14 residues. V shed 2 bases and J shed 0 bases, with 7 bases lying between them. Germline CDR1 is MNHEY and CDR2 is SVGAGI. The CDR3 region has the DNA TGTGCCAGCAGTTACAGGGACTTGAACACTGAAGCTTTCTTT. This gives the protein CASSYRDLNTEAFF.

In this sample, this clonotype turned up many times. The chain employs TRBV5-6 and TRBJ2-7; D might be TRBD1 (5 bases). This CDR3 spans 17 amino acids. Germline CDR1 reads SGHDT; CDR2 reads YYEEEE. V was cut by 4 bases and J by 3 bases, with 23 bases left in between. The CDR3 region has the DNA TGTGCCAGCAGCACAGTCCAGGGATTATGGTCGAACTACGAGCAGTACTTC. Translation gives CASSTVQGLWSNYEQYF.

V usage is TRBV7-2 and J usage is TRBJ1-1; D call uncertain. The CDR3 contains 14 residues. Germline V gives CDR1 SGHTA, CDR2 FQGNSA. V lost 5 bases, J lost 2 bases, and 12 bases lay in between. The CDR3 DNA is TGTGCCAGCAGCCCCGCGGGCATAAACACTGAAGCTTTCTTT. Protein product: CASSPAGINTEAFF.

This clonotype was seen many times. The chain carries TRBV6-2 or TRBV6-3 and TRBJ2-4, with D unresolved. This CDR3 spans 12 amino acids. The germline V and J ends were trimmed by 6 bases and 5 bases, with 8 bases remaining between them. The germline CDR1 and CDR2 sequences are MNHEY and SVGEGT. CDR3 in amino acids: CASSTGENIQYF. For the CDR3, the DNA is TGTGCCAGCAGCACGGGCGAAAACATTCAGTACTTC.

This clonotype has only a few counts. The chain joins TRBV4-2 to TRBJ2-3; either TRBD1 or TRBD2 may fit D (5 bases each). The CDR3 is 15 amino acids. Germline V gene data show CDR1 as LGHNA and CDR2 as YNFKEQ. The ends were cut back, 1 base at V and 7 bases at J, with 15 bases in the middle. The CDR3 DNA reads TGTGCCAGCAGCCAAGGCAGGGACCCCGCTAATACGCAGTATTTT. Translating gives CASSQGRDPANTQYF.

This clonotype was counted many times. This chain links TRBV5-1 with TRBJ2-5; 7 bases map to TRBD1. The CDR3 covers 13 residues. Germline assignment: CDR1 SGHRS and CDR2 YFSETQ. V dropped 0 bases and J dropped 7; count of bases not matched to a gene: 3. CDR3 in DNA: TGCGCCAGCAGCTTGGGGACAGGCGGGACCCAGTACTTC. This codes for CASSLGTGGTQYF.

The sample holds a few counts of this clonotype. The J gene is TRBJ2-3, the V gene TRBV7-3; the match to TRBD1 covers 8 bases. Unmatched junction bases numbered 3, after V lost 2 bases and J lost 5 bases. The CDR3 spans 14 residues. The germline gives CDR1 SGHTA, CDR2 FQGTGA. The CDR3 loop is CASSLDDRGDTQYF. Written as DNA, the CDR3 is TGTGCCAGCAGCTTAGACGACAGGGGAGATACGCAGTATTTT.

This chain links TRBV3-1 with TRBJ2-7; 8 positions agree with TRBD1. Germline V gives CDR1 LGHDT, CDR2 YNNKEL (reference sequence). V lost 1 base to trimming and J lost 3 bases; unmatched junction nucleotides: 5. The CDR3 has 15 amino acids. CDR3 region: CASSQGSGQGYEQYF. The CDR3 coding sequence is TGTGCCAGCAGCCAAGGGTCCGGACAGGGCTACGAGCAGTACTTC.

This clonotype has only a few counts. This chain joins TRBV10-3 and TRBJ2-1; D may be TRBD1 (6 bases). Deletions cut 3 bases from V and 4 bases from J, with 13 bases between. CDR1 and CDR2 (germline): ENHRY, SYGVKD. CDR3 length: 15 amino acids. The CDR3 protein is CAISDRQARYNEQFF. CDR3 DNA: TGTGCCATCAGTGATAGACAGGCCAGGTACAATGAGCAGTTCTTC.

In its sample, this clonotype was seen a few times. V is TRBV3-1 and J is TRBJ1-1; unclear D gene. In germline, CDR1 is LGHDT, CDR2 YNNKEL (reference sequence). The CDR3 is 14 residues long. Trimming took off 1 base at V and 0 bases at J, with 6 bases between the two ends. As DNA, the CDR3 is TGTGCCAGCAGCCAAGGGGCAGTGAACACTGAAGCTTTCTTT. It yields the protein CASSQGAVNTEAFF. Full variable domain (remainder filled in from reference TRBV3-1 and TRBJ1-1): DTAVSQTPKYLVTQMGNDKSIKCEQNLGHDTMYWYKQDSKKFLKIMFSYNNKELIINETVPNRFSPKSPDKAHLNLHINSLELGDSAVYFCASSQGAVNTEAFFGQGTRLTVV.

This clonotype turned up a few times. The V call is TRBV12-3 or TRBV12-4, the J call TRBJ2-3; no reliable D call. The CDR3 is made up of 14 amino acids. V lost 3 bases and J lost 2, with 9 bases in between. The chain's CDR3 is CASSLVLTTDTQYF. The CDR3 region has the DNA TGTGCCAGCAGTTTGGTGCTCACCACAGATACGCAGTATTTT.

This clonotype appeared a few times. This chain links TRBV4-1 with TRBJ2-3, with D possibly called TRBD1 or TRBD2 (5 bases each). The CDR3 runs to 19 residues. V was shortened by 3 bases and J by 1 base, with 23 bases between the two germline ends. CDR1 and CDR2 (germline): MGHRA, YSYEKL. CDR3 sequence: CASSHPTHRPFGGTDTQYF. CDR3 DNA: TGCGCCAGCAGCCATCCCACCCACAGGCCCTTCGGGGGCACAGATACGCAGTATTTT.

This clonotype has a handful of counts. The chain joins TRBV6-5 to TRBJ2-1; D not resolved. The V gene's germline CDR1 is MNHEY and CDR2 SVGAGI. The CDR3 loop spans 11 amino acids. The V end was cut by 5 bases, the J end by 8 bases, with 7 bases between. DNA of the CDR3: TGTGCCAGCAGTAGACAATATGAGCAGTTCTTC. It translates to CASSRQYEQFF.

This clonotype has ten or more counts. The CDR3 DNA reads as TGTGCCAGCAGGACCGGTTCCGGCGGCAATCAGCCCCAGCATTTT. Translating it yields CASRTGSGGNQPQHF. V and J are TRBV2 and TRBJ1-5, with no clear D. CDR1 and CDR2 (germline): SNHLY, FYNNEI. This CDR3 has 15 amino acids. V lost 6 bases, J lost 2 bases, and 14 bases lay in between.

The table lists this clonotype with a few counts. V and J are TRBV7-2 and TRBJ2-5, with D perhaps matching TRBD2 (5 bases). The CDR3 length is 16 residues. V lost 0 bases, J lost 4 bases, and 15 bases lay in between. Germline CDR1 SGHTA, CDR2 FQGNSA. CDR3 amino acids: CASSLAPPRGGETQYF. The CDR3, as DNA: TGTGCCAGCAGCTTAGCCCCCCCTAGAGGAGGAGAGACCCAGTACTTC.

This clonotype was counted at least ten times. This chain uses TRBV28 with TRBJ2-1, with no clear D. Germline CDR1 is MDHEN and CDR2 is SYDVKM. The CDR3 runs 12 residues. V was clipped by 6 bases and J by 11 bases, with 14 bases between them. The CDR3 sequence: CASSLVGYQQFF. The CDR3 coding sequence is TGTGCCAGCAGCCTCGTCGGCTACCAGCAGTTCTTC. The variable domain in full, completed from reference TRBV28 and TRBJ2-1, reads DVKVTQSSRYLVKRTGEKVFLECVQDMDHENMFWYRQDPGLGLRLIYFSYDVKMKEKGDIPEGYSVSREKKERFSLILESASTNQTSMYLCASSLVGYQQFFGPGTRLTVL.

V is TRBV6-4 and J is TRBJ2-1; D is possibly TRBD1 (6 bases). The germline V and J ends were trimmed by 6 bases and 8 bases, with 20 bases remaining between them. The CDR3 spans 15 residues. Looked up from germline, CDR1 is MRHNA and CDR2 is SNTAGT. The CDR3, as DNA: TGTGCCAGCAGAGAAGACCAGGGGCTTAGGGATGAGCAGTTCTTC. Protein: CASREDQGLRDEQFF.

The V gene is TRBV10-3, the J gene TRBJ2-3; D may match TRBD1 or TRBD2 (5 bases each). Trimming pared 7 bases from V and 0 bases from J, leaving 17 bases between. The CDR3 contains 16 residues. Germline V gene sequence: CDR1 ENHRY, CDR2 SYGVKD. CDR3 loop: CAIKNSVTASTDTQYF. The CDR3, as DNA: TGTGCCATCAAGAATAGCGTGACAGCTAGCACAGATACGCAGTATTTT.

In this sample, this clonotype turned up many times. The chain recombines TRBV3-1 with TRBJ2-1, with 11 bases that match TRBD2. The CDR3 contains 15 residues. V shed 6 bases and J 5 bases; nucleotides not matched to a gene: 6. Germline CDR1 is LGHDT and CDR2 is YNNKEL (reference sequence). CDR3: CASSMTSGTDNEQFF. DNA of the CDR3: TGTGCCAGCAGTATGACTAGCGGGACCGACAATGAGCAGTTCTTC.